This T cell receptor (beta chain) was identified in a study of blood T cell repertoires in COVID-19. Germline lookup yields CDR1 SNHLY and CDR2 FYNNEI. The CDR3 spans 16 residues. Trimming cost V 1 base and J 4 bases; bases outside gene matches: 5. Sequencing was performed with immunoSEQ multiplex PCR; in TCRdb, only in-frame clones are kept and a portion is missing. This sample carries 350,000 to 450,000 clones, around nine tenths of them seen once, and the ten largest clones take around 1.5%. Sequencing was done on a sample of PBMCs or T cells enriched from blood (not recorded which). The J gene is TRBJ1-2, the V gene TRBV2; TRBD1 aligns across 11 bases. The TCR sequence derives from a young woman who had been exposed to COVID-19. For the CDR3, the DNA is TGTGCCAGCAGTGAAGGGACAGGGGGCTCTAGCTATGGCTACACCTTC. Translation gives CASSEGTGGSSYGYTF. The variable domain in full, with the rest retrieved from reference TRBV2 and TRBJ1-2, is EPEVTQTPSHQVTQMGQEVILRCVPISNHLYFYWYRQILGQKVEFLVSFYNNEISEKSEIFDDQFSVERPDGSNFTLKIRSTKLEDSAMYFCASSEGTGGSSYGYTFGSGTRLTVV.